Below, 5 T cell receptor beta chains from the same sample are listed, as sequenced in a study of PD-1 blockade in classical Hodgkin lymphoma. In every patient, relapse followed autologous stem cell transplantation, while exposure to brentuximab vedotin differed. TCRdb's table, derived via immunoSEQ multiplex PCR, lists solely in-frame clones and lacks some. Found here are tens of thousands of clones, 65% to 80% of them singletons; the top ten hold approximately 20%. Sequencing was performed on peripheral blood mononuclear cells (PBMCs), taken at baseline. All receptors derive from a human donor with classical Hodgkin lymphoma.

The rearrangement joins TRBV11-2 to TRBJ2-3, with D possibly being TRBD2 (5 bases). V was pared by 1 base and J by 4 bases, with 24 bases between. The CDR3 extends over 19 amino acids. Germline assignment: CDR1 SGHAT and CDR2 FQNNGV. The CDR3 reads CASSLGILASSSFADTQYF. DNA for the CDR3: TGTGCCAGCAGCTTAGGAATTCTGGCGTCTAGCTCCTTCGCAGATACGCAGTATTTT.

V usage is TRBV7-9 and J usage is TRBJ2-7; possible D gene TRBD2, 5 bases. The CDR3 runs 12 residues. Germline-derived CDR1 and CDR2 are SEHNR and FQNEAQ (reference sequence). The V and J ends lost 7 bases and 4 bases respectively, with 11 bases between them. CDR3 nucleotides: TGTGCCAGCACCCCTGGAGGTTACGAGCAGTACTTC. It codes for CASTPGGYEQYF.

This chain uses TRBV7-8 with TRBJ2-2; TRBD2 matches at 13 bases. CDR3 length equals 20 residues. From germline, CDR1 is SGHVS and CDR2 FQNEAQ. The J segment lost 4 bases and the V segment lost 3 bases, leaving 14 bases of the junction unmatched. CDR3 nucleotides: TGTGCCAGCAGCTTTTTTTTCGTCGTAGGGACTAGCGGGACCACCGGGGAGCTGTTTTTT. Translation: CASSFFFVVGTSGTTGELFF.

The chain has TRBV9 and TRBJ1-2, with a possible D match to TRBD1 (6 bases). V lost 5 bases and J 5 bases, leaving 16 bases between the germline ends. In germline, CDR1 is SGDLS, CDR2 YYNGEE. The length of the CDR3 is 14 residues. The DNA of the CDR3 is TGTGCCAGCAGTTTAGTGGGGGGCCGGTATGGCTACACCTTC. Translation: CASSLVGGRYGYTF.

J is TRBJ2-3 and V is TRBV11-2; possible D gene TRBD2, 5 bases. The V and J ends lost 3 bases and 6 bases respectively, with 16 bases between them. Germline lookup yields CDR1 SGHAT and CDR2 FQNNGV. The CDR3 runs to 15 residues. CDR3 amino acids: CASSFASAPGDTQYF. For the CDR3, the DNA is TGTGCCAGCAGCTTTGCGTCGGCCCCGGGGGATACGCAGTATTTT.